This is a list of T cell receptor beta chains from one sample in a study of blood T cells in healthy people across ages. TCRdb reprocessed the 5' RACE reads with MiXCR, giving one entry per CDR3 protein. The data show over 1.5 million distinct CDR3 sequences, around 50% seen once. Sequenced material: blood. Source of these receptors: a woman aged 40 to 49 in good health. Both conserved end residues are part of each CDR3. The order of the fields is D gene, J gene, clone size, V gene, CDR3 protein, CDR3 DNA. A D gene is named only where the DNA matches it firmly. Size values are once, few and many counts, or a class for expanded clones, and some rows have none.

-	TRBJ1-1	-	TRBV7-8	CASSLVGGGGGTEAFF	TGTGCCAGCAGCTTAGTTGGTGGCGGGGGAGGGACTGAAGCTTTCTTT
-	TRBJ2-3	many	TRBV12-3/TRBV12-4	CASSLRQATDTQYF	TGCGCCAGCAGCCTACGACAGGCCACAGATACGCAGTATTTT
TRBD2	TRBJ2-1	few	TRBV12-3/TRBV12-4	CASRPFILSGAYNEQFF	TGTGCCAGCAGACCCTTCATCTTAAGCGGGGCCTACAATGAGCAGTTCTTC
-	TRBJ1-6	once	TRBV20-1	CSARVGLTGGSPLHF	TGCAGTGCTAGAGTGGGGCTTACCGGTGGGTCACCCCTCCACTTT
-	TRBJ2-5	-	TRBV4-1	CASSQVEGAFGETQYF	TGCGCCAGCAGCCAAGTTGAAGGGGCTTTCGGAGAGACCCAGTACTTC
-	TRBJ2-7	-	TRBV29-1	CSVLDSSDEQYF	TGCAGCGTTCTAGACAGTTCCGACGAGCAGTACTTC
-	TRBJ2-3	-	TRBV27	CASSRDGPGISGTQYF	TGTGCCAGCAGCCGCGACGGCCCAGGGATTTCTGGTACGCAGTATTTT
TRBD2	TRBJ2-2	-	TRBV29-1	CSVDGGGALTGELFF	TGCAGCGTTGACGGCGGGGGGGCCTTAACCGGGGAGCTGTTTTTT
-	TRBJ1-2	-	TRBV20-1	CSAGDSGTGYTF	TGCAGTGCTGGAGACTCGGGTACTGGCTACACCTTC
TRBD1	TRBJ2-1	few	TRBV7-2	CASSSGTGDNEQFF	TGTGCCAGCAGCTCCGGGACAGGGGACAATGAGCAGTTCTTC
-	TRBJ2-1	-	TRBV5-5	CASSLVEGLSYYEQFF	TGTGCCAGCAGCTTGGTTGAGGGTCTATCCTACTATGAGCAGTTCTTC
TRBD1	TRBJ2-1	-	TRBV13	CASSGRDREKGEQFF	TGTGCCAGCAGCGGGCGGGACAGGGAGAAAGGTGAGCAGTTCTTC
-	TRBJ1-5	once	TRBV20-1	CSVLYDGNQPQHF	TGCAGTGTTCTCTACGACGGCAATCAGCCCCAGCATTTT
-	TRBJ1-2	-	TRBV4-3	CASSQEVPSRGEGYGYTF	TGCGCCAGCAGCCAAGAGGTGCCCAGTCGGGGGGAAGGCTATGGCTACACCTTC
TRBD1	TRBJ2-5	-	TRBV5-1	CASSLVPTGGRETQYF	TGCGCCAGCAGCTTGGTCCCAACAGGGGGCAGGGAGACCCAGTACTTC
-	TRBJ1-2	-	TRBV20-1	CSARTGHKDYGYTF	TGCAGTGCTAGGACGGGACACAAGGACTATGGCTACACCTTC
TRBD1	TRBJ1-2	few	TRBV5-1	CASRNTGTANYGYTF	TGCGCCAGCAGAAATACCGGGACAGCTAACTATGGCTACACCTTC
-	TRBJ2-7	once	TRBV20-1	CSATPGLPPNEQYF	TGCAGTGCTACGCCGGGACTCCCTCCTAACGAGCAGTACTTC
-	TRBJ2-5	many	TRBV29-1	CSVVNPEGQETQYF	TGCAGCGTTGTCAACCCGGAGGGGCAAGAGACCCAGTACTTC
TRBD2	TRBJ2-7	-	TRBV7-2	CASSSPGLAGGHLPYNEQYF	TGTGCCAGCAGCTCACCGGGACTAGCGGGGGGACACCTTCCCTACAATGAGCAGTACTTC
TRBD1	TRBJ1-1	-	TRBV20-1	CSASARQGRIEAFF	TGCAGTGCTAGCGCTCGACAGGGGCGGATTGAAGCTTTCTTT
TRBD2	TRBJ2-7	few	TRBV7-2	CASSLGTSGAIGYEQYF	TGTGCCAGCAGCTTAGGGACTAGCGGGGCGATAGGCTACGAGCAGTACTTC
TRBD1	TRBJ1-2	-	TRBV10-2	CASSEINRGSDYGYTF	TGCGCCAGCAGTGAAATAAACAGGGGATCTGACTATGGCTACACCTTC
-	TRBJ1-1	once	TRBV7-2	CASSFLRSEAFF	TGTGCCAGCAGCTTCTTGAGGTCGGAAGCTTTCTTT
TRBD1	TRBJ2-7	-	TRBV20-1	CSAKGANRGSYNEQYF	TGCAGTGCAAAGGGGGCGAACAGGGGATCCTACAATGAGCAGTACTTC
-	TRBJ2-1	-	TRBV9	CASSVMGFSYNEQFF	TGTGCCAGCAGCGTAATGGGCTTCTCCTACAATGAGCAGTTCTTC
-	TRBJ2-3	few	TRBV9	CASSVEWGRAGSADTQYF	TGTGCCAGCAGCGTAGAATGGGGTCGGGCGGGGTCGGCAGATACGCAGTATTTT
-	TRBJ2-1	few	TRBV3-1	CASSQDSGVAEQFF	TGTGCCAGCAGCCAAGATTCGGGGGTAGCTGAGCAGTTCTTC
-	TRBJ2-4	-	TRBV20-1	CSALSPSGRVERGGNIQYF	TGCAGTGCCCTGAGTCCCTCAGGGCGGGTGGAAAGAGGAGGGAACATTCAGTACTTC
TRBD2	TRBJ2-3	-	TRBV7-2	CASSPRGGGQDTQYF	TGTGCCAGCAGCCCCCGGGGCGGGGGGCAAGATACGCAGTATTTT
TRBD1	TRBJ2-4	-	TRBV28	CASSLLDRGAKNIQYF	TGTGCCAGCAGTTTACTGGACAGGGGTGCCAAAAACATTCAGTACTTC
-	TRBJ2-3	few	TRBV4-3	CASSQGTSSTDTQYF	TGCGCCAGCAGCCAAGGGACTTCTAGCACAGATACGCAGTATTTT
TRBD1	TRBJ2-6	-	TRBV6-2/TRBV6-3	CASSERTGPSTPGANVLTF	TGTGCCAGCAGTGAGAGGACAGGGCCTTCAACCCCTGGGGCCAACGTCCTGACTTTC
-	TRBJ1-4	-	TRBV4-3	CASSQEDPSKLFF	TGCGCCAGCAGCCAAGAGGACCCGTCTAAACTGTTTTTT
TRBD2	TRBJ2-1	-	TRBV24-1	CATSGLAGGKAVGEQFF	TGTGCCACCAGCGGACTAGCGGGGGGTAAGGCGGTGGGTGAGCAGTTCTTC
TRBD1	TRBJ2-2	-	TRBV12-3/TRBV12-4	CASSRRGQLNTGELFF	TGTGCCAGCAGTCGACGGGGACAGCTTAACACCGGGGAGCTGTTTTTT
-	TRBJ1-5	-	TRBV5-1	CASSFLVPQHF	TGCGCCAGCAGCTTTCTAGTGCCCCAGCATTTT
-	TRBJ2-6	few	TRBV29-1	CSVGGEEGMFSGANVLTF	TGCAGCGTTGGCGGCGAGGAAGGGATGTTCTCTGGGGCCAACGTCCTGACTTTC
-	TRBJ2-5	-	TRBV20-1	CSASSGSTQYF	TGCAGTGCTAGCTCGGGGTCGACCCAGTACTTC
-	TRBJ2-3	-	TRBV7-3	CASSSSGSGDTQYF	TGTGCCAGCAGCTCCTCAGGGTCAGGGGATACGCAGTATTTT
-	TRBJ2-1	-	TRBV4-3	CASRSSTAYPYNEQFF	TGCGCCAGCAGATCATCGACAGCCTACCCCTACAATGAGCAGTTCTTC